Sequencing of this TCR beta chain was carried out in a study of T-cell memory formation after mild COVID-19. The study's findings and limits: Within pre-infection memory, some responding clones were found, suggesting cross-reactive memory joined. Contracting CD8+ clones were enriched in EMRA, CD4+ mainly in CM and EM. Clones from the second wave (peaking day 37) had unconfirmed SARS-CoV-2 specificity.

This CDR3 is built from 13 residues. One entry per CDR3 protein, called by TCRdb with MiXCR from the 5' RACE reads. The table records 300,000 or so distinct CDR3 sequences, 15% to 20% of them present only once. Turning to this clonotype: As yet, its antigen is unknown.

This receptor was taken from a man aged 18 to 30 who had mild COVID-19 (a few samples of this study predate the infection). Cell type and time point are not known. The sample comprised PBMCs or a T cell subset sorted from them (not recorded which). The rearrangement uses TRBV21-1 and TRBJ2-1; TRBD1 is the table's D call and was not checked against the DNA. TRBV21-1 counts as a pseudogene. CDR3 region: CASRMTGVDEQFF. CDR3 nucleotide sequence: TGTGCCAGCAGAATGACAGGGGTGGATGAGCAGTTCTTC.